The 11 T cell receptor beta chains reported below all come from one sample, sequenced in a study of sequential checkpoint blockade in melanoma. Data came from immunoSEQ multiplex PCR; TCRdb stores just in-frame clones and leaves some out. This sample has around 39,000 clones; almost 85% occur once, and the top ten carry 5.5% to 7%. Treatment here: randomized to nivolumab then ipilimumab (arm A) or the reverse (arm B). Source: CD8+ T cells sorted from blood (inferred from file names), taken from a patient given nivolumab and ipilimumab in sequence. The receptors shown here come from a human donor with melanoma.

This clone has a single count. The chain carries TRBV7-3 and TRBJ2-1; 8 bases line up with TRBD2. CDR1 is SGHTA, CDR2 FQGTGA, per germline. V lost 1 base and J lost 9; bases outside the gene matches: 11. The CDR3 runs 16 residues. The CDR3 here is CASSLMGGGPESEQFF. DNA of the CDR3: TGTGCCAGCAGCTTAATGGGCGGGGGGCCCGAGTCTGAGCAGTTCTTC.

This clone was picked up a small number of times. The chain is built from TRBV27 and TRBJ2-1; D is perhaps TRBD1 (6 bases). The CDR3 runs 17 residues. Germline CDR1 reads MNHEY; CDR2 reads SMNVEV (reference sequence). Trimming left V 7 bases short and J 5 bases short, with 24 bases between. CDR3 DNA: TGTGCCAGCACCTCAATCACCGGGACACCTTTAAACAATGAGCAGTTCTTC. It encodes CASTSITGTPLNNEQFF.

This clone was seen just once. This rearrangement joins TRBV7-9 to TRBJ1-2; 8 positions agree with TRBD1. Germline CDR1 reads SEHNR; CDR2 reads FQNEAQ (reference sequence). The CDR3 is 14 amino acids. CDR3 in DNA: TGTGCGGCGGGACAGGCCGTGCTAACTAATGGCTACACCTTC. Residues: CAAGQAVLTNGYTF.

The V and J genes are TRBV11-2 and TRBJ1-1; D is ambiguous. This CDR3 region has 11 residues. Trimming removed 3 bases from V and 5 bases from J, with 4 bases in between. The V gene's germline CDR1 is SGHAT and CDR2 FQNNGV. CDR3 in amino acids: CASSFGTEAFF. CDR3 nucleotides: TGTGCCAGCAGCTTCGGGACTGAAGCTTTCTTT.

V usage is TRBV28 and J usage is TRBJ1-6, with D unresolved. CDR1 and CDR2 (germline): MDHEN, SYDVKM. V was trimmed by 3 bases and J by 6 bases, leaving 9 bases between them. This CDR3 has 14 amino acids. CDR3 residues: CASSFRGGNSPLHF. CDR3 nucleotides: TGTGCCAGCAGTTTTCGGGGAGGTAATTCACCCCTCCACTTT. The entire variable domain, with the rest obtained from reference TRBV28 and TRBJ1-6, is as follows: DVKVTQSSRYLVKRTGEKVFLECVQDMDHENMFWYRQDPGLGLRLIYFSYDVKMKEKGDIPEGYSVSREKKERFSLILESASTNQTSMYLCASSFRGGNSPLHFGNGTRLTVT.

V and J are TRBV10-1 and TRBJ2-3, with 7 bases lining up with TRBD2. With 5 bases clipped from V and 4 bases from J, the junction kept 15 bases outside the gene matches. The CDR3 runs 17 residues. CDR1 and CDR2 (germline): WNHNN, SYGVQD (reference sequence). The chain's CDR3 is CASSSGGELLRADTQYF. CDR3 sequence (DNA): TGCGCCAGCAGTTCGGGGGGTGAACTATTGAGGGCAGATACGCAGTATTTT.

This clone is a singleton in its sample. The gene calls are TRBV2 and TRBJ2-2; D is unresolved. Germline V gives CDR1 SNHLY, CDR2 FYNNEI. Trimming left V 3 bases short and J 0 bases short, with 11 bases between. The CDR3 sequence is 16 residues long. The CDR3 DNA reads as TGTGCCAGCAGTGAGGTGCACGGAGCGAACACCGGGGAGCTGTTTTTT. Amino acids: CASSEVHGANTGELFF.

The CDR3 DNA is TGTGCCAGCATTGGGGGGCTAGCGGGGGGATCCACCGGGGAGCTGTTTTTT. This sequence encodes CASIGGLAGGSTGELFF. This sequence joins TRBV27 and TRBJ2-2; 11 positions agree with TRBD2. CDR3 size: 17 residues. Germline V CDR1 and CDR2: MNHEY, SMNVEV (reference sequence). V dropped 7 bases and J dropped 4; count of bases not matched to a gene: 11.

The chain couples TRBV27 to TRBJ2-3; 7 bases map to TRBD2. Germline V CDR1 and CDR2: MNHEY, SMNVEV (reference sequence). CDR3 length: 13 amino acids. J gave up 4 bases and V 8 bases, and 6 bases lay outside the gene matches. In DNA, the CDR3 is TGTGCCAGCGGTGGGGGAGGGCCAGATACGCAGTATTTT. Residues: CASGGGGPDTQYF.

V and J are TRBV7-6 and TRBJ2-5; D may be TRBD1 (5 bases). Looked up from germline, CDR1 is SGHVS and CDR2 is FNYEAQ. V was trimmed by 5 bases and J by 2 bases, leaving 15 bases between them. This CDR3 is 15 amino acids long. CDR3 sequence reads: CASSAWGTQQETQYF. The CDR3, as DNA: TGTGCCAGCAGCGCTTGGGGCACACAACAAGAGACCCAGTACTTC.

This clone has just a few counts. The chain has TRBV4-1 and TRBJ1-1; D may be TRBD1 (5 bases). The V end was cut by 4 bases, the J end by 5 bases, with 11 bases between. The length of the CDR3 is 13 residues. The V gene's germline CDR1 is MGHRA and CDR2 YSYEKL. The CDR3 sequence is CASSPARGTEAFF. The CDR3, as DNA: TGCGCCAGCAGCCCGGCCCGGGGGACTGAAGCTTTCTTT.